This TCR beta chain appears in the sequencing data of a study of blood T cell repertoires in COVID-19. V lost 6 bases to trimming and J lost 4 bases; unmatched junction nucleotides: 5. The germline V gene has CDR1 MNHEY and CDR2 SVGEGT. The CDR3 consists of 15 residues. Some clones are missing from TCRdb's copy, which holds only in-frame ones; the method was immunoSEQ multiplex PCR. Of approximately 210,000 clones listed, roughly 86% are singletons. The receptor was derived from a middle-aged woman with acute or convalescent COVID-19. The chain carries TRBV6-2 or TRBV6-3 and TRBJ2-1, with TRBD2 matching over 11 bases. Sequenced material: peripheral blood. CDR3 sequence: CASSPSSGGYNEQFF. The CDR3 DNA sequence: TGTGCCAGCAGCCCTTCTAGCGGGGGGTACAATGAGCAGTTCTTC.